Presented here are 27 T cell receptor beta chains from one specimen sequenced in a study of OX40 agonist ivuxolimab in advanced cancers. Here immunoSEQ multiplex PCR was the method, and the copy in TCRdb shows in-frame clones only, minus some. The sample yields about 83,000 clones, about 90% seen once. Sequencing was performed on CD4+ or CD8+ T cells sorted from blood, taken in a trial of the OX40 agonist ivuxolimab. These TCRs come from an adult with an advanced solid tumor such as melanoma, head and neck, liver or kidney cancer.

The table lists this clone with a few counts. V gene TRBV15 combines with J gene TRBJ1-5; D gene uncertain. Germline loops: CDR1 LNHNV, CDR2 YYDKDF (reference sequence). The CDR3 spans 12 residues. V lost 4 bases to trimming and J lost 7 bases, with 8 bases between them. The CDR3: CATSNEVQPQHF. DNA of the CDR3: TGTGCCACCAGCAATGAGGTCCAGCCCCAGCATTTT. Combining the CDR3 with reference TRBV15 and TRBJ1-5 gives the whole variable domain DAMVIQNPRYQVTQFGKPVTLSCSQTLNHNVMYWYQQKSSQAPKLLFHYYDKDFNNEADTPDNFQSRRPNTSFCFLDIRSPGLGDTAMYLCATSNEVQPQHFGDGTRLSIL.

V is TRBV27 and J is TRBJ2-7; TRBD2 matches 7 bases. Trimming at V came to 5 bases and at J to 6 bases, leaving 7 bases not matched to a gene. The CDR3 has 13 residues. Germline V gene lookup returns CDR1 MNHEY and CDR2 SMNVEV (reference sequence). The CDR3 DNA sequence: TGTGCCAGCAGTCCACGAGGGGAGGGCGAGCAGTACGTC. It codes for CASSPRGEGEQYV.

J is TRBJ1-5 and V is TRBV6-1; D call uncertain. From germline, CDR1 is MNHNS and CDR2 SASEGT. The CDR3 totals 19 residues. V was trimmed by 0 bases and J by 2 bases, leaving 20 bases between them. CDR3 sequence: CASSEALGHGRAGNQPQHF. The CDR3 coding sequence is TGTGCCAGCAGTGAAGCACTAGGGCACGGCCGGGCGGGCAATCAGCCCCAGCATTTT.

This clone was detected once. The chain combines TRBV19 with TRBJ2-3; the match to TRBD2 covers 10 bases. The germline gives CDR1 LNHDA, CDR2 SQIVND (reference sequence). Trimming removed 0 bases from V and 4 bases from J; junction bases left unmatched: 1. This CDR3 is built from 15 residues. The CDR3 DNA sequence: TGTGCCAGTAGTATAGAAGCGGGAGGGTCAGATACGCAGTATTTT. It codes for CASSIEAGGSDTQYF.

The rearrangement links TRBV10-3 to TRBJ2-1; 8 positions match TRBD2. J was trimmed by 0 bases and V by 6 bases; bases with no gene match: 1. Germline CDR1 and CDR2: ENHRY and SYGVKD. This CDR3 has 14 amino acids. CDR3 DNA sequence: TGTGCCATCAGCGGGACTAGCTCCTACAATGAGCAGTTCTTC. Amino acid sequence: CAISGTSSYNEQFF.

The chain uses TRBV6-1 and TRBJ1-2, with a possible D match to TRBD1 (5 bases). Per germline, CDR1 MNHNS and CDR2 SASEGT. The CDR3 runs to 13 residues. Trimming removed 1 base at V and 7 bases at J, with 10 bases between. In DNA, the CDR3 is TGTGCCAGCAGTGAAGTAGGGGAGGGTGGCTACACCTTC. Protein: CASSEVGEGGYTF.

This chain joins TRBV28 and TRBJ2-1, with D uncertain. This CDR3 region has 13 residues. Trimming cost V 5 bases and J 2 bases, with 7 bases left between them. CDR1 is MDHEN and CDR2 is SYDVKM in the germline V gene. The DNA of the CDR3 is TGTGCCAGCAGTCCGATGGCCTACAATGAGCAGTTCTTC. This sequence encodes CASSPMAYNEQFF.

To note about this clone: The identical CDR3 is also encoded by other nucleotide sequences in the sample. The chain combines TRBV28 with TRBJ1-1, with D possibly being TRBD1 (5 bases). Germline assignment: CDR1 MDHEN and CDR2 SYDVKM. V was cut by 2 bases and J by 5 bases, with 9 bases left in between. The length of the CDR3 is 13 residues. DNA of the CDR3: TGTGCCAGCAGTTTAAGGGGCGGTACTGAAGCTTTCTTT. It is translated as CASSLRGGTEAFF. The whole variable domain, remainder taken from reference TRBV28 and TRBJ1-1, is DVKVTQSSRYLVKRTGEKVFLECVQDMDHENMFWYRQDPGLGLRLIYFSYDVKMKEKGDIPEGYSVSREKKERFSLILESASTNQTSMYLCASSLRGGTEAFFGQGTRLTVV.

The gene calls are TRBV9 and TRBJ2-1, with unresolved D. Trimming cost V 0 bases and J 0 bases, with 10 bases left between them. This CDR3 contains 16 residues. Germline assignment: CDR1 SGDLS and CDR2 YYNGEE. CDR3 loop: CASSVAVRDSYNEQFF. CDR3 in DNA: TGTGCCAGCAGCGTAGCAGTTCGAGACTCCTACAATGAGCAGTTCTTC. Full variable domain (missing parts from reference TRBV9 and TRBJ2-1): DSGVTQTPKHLITATGQRVTLRCSPRSGDLSVYWYQQSLDQGLQFLIQYYNGEERAKGNILERFSAQQFPDLHSELNLSSLELGDSALYFCASSVAVRDSYNEQFFGPGTRLTVL.

The chain uses TRBV28 and TRBJ2-3; 8 bases align to TRBD1. The CDR3 spans 17 residues. Germline V lookup: CDR1 MDHEN, CDR2 SYDVKM. V gave up 5 bases and J gave up 4 bases; unmatched junction bases: 14. The CDR3 sequence is CASSLTGTGYLADTQYF. In DNA form, the CDR3 reads TGTGCCAGCAGTCTTACCGGGACAGGTTATTTGGCAGATACGCAGTATTTT.

The chain is built from TRBV5-4 and TRBJ1-2; unclear D gene. The V end lost 1 base, the J end lost 6 bases, and 16 bases lay between the germline ends. This CDR3 is built from 15 residues. Germline-derived CDR1 and CDR2 are SGHNT and YYREEE (reference sequence). This chain's CDR3 is CASSLRLGPTHGYTF. CDR3 coding DNA: TGTGCCAGCAGCTTGCGCCTCGGGCCTACCCATGGCTACACCTTC.

The chain uses TRBV29-1 and TRBJ2-1, with D tentatively TRBD2 (5 bases). The germline V gene has CDR1 SQVTM and CDR2 ANQGSEA. The CDR3 spans 14 residues. V was clipped by 2 bases and J by 0 bases, with 8 bases between them. The CDR3 sequence is CSVEPGSSYNEQFF. CDR3 coding DNA: TGCAGCGTTGAACCGGGGAGCTCCTACAATGAGCAGTTCTTC.

The chain combines TRBV19 with TRBJ1-5, with D unresolved. The V end was cut by 5 bases, the J end by 3 bases, with 14 bases between. This CDR3 has 15 amino acids. Germline assignment: CDR1 LNHDA and CDR2 SQIVND (reference sequence). CDR3 loop: CASSAALGNNQPQHF. CDR3 sequence (DNA): TGTGCCAGTAGTGCCGCTTTGGGCAACAATCAGCCCCAGCATTTT. The variable domain in full, completed from reference TRBV19 and TRBJ1-5, reads DGGITQSPKYLFRKEGQNVTLSCEQNLNHDAMYWYRQDPGQGLRLIYYSQIVNDFQKGDIAEGYSVSREKKESFPLTVTSAQKNPTAFYLCASSAALGNNQPQHFGDGTRLSIL.

This chain connects TRBV7-6 to TRBJ1-1; maybe TRBD1 (6 bases). V was pared by 0 bases and J by 6 bases, with 8 bases between. The CDR3 length is 13 residues. CDR1 SGHVS and CDR2 FNYEAQ come from the germline V gene. The CDR3 sequence is CASSLATGSEAFF. The CDR3 region has the DNA TGTGCCAGCAGCTTAGCGACAGGTTCTGAAGCTTTCTTT. Using reference TRBV7-6 and TRBJ1-1 for the parts outside the CDR3, the full variable domain is GAGVSQSPRYKVTKRGQDVALRCDPISGHVSLYWYRQALGQGPEFLTYFNYEAQQDKSGLPNDRFSAERPEGSISTLTIQRTEQRDSAMYRCASSLATGSEAFFGQGTRLTVV.

The chain joins TRBV4-2 to TRBJ2-1; TRBD2 might be the D (5 bases). Germline V gives CDR1 LGHNA, CDR2 YNFKEQ. Between the trimmed V and J ends, which lost 0 bases and 3 bases, there was a span of 15 bases. The CDR3 contains 17 residues. The CDR3 reads CASSQDSLATLYNEQFF. The CDR3 coding sequence is TGTGCCAGCAGCCAAGATTCTTTAGCGACCCTCTACAATGAGCAGTTCTTC.

J is TRBJ1-1 and V is TRBV28; no firm D call. The V end lost 2 bases, the J end lost 1 base, and 8 bases lay between the germline ends. This CDR3 has 14 amino acids. Germline V gene lookup returns CDR1 MDHEN and CDR2 SYDVKM. CDR3 sequence reads: CASSLIPTNTEAFF. The CDR3 DNA reads as TGTGCCAGCAGTTTAATACCGACGAACACTGAAGCTTTCTTT.

V gene TRBV4-1 combines with J gene TRBJ2-3; D remains unclear. Trimming took 0 bases from V and 6 from J, leaving 7 bases between them. The length of the CDR3 is 13 residues. Germline V lookup: CDR1 MGHRA, CDR2 YSYEKL. CDR3 sequence reads: CASSQEFPDTQYF. The CDR3 coding sequence is TGCGCCAGCAGCCAAGAGTTCCCCGATACGCAGTATTTT.

This clone was seen a few times. The chain uses TRBV30 and TRBJ1-1; D gene ambiguous. The CDR3 totals 13 residues. Germline V gives CDR1 GTSNPN, CDR2 SVGIG (reference sequence). The V gene lost 4 bases and the J gene lost 0 bases, with 9 bases spanning the gap. This CDR3 is CAWKPGVNTEAFF. CDR3 nucleotides: TGTGCCTGGAAGCCGGGCGTGAACACTGAAGCTTTCTTT.

The V call is TRBV4-3, the J call TRBJ2-3, with a possible D match to TRBD1 (6 bases). The germline gives CDR1 LGHNA, CDR2 YSLEER. The CDR3 length is 15 residues. Trimming cost V 0 bases and J 4 bases, with 11 bases left between them. CDR3 DNA: TGCGCCAGCAGCCAAGAGAGGGGGTTCGCAGATACGCAGTATTTT. Translation gives CASSQERGFADTQYF.

The V call is TRBV11-3, the J call TRBJ2-3, with D hard to call. V lost 2 bases and J lost 1, with 7 bases in between. Looked up from germline, CDR1 is SGHNT and CDR2 is YENEEA. There are 14 residues in the CDR3. This CDR3 is CASSLKKGTDTQYF. The CDR3 region has the DNA TGTGCCAGCAGCTTAAAGAAGGGCACAGATACGCAGTATTTT.

This chain links TRBV28 with TRBJ2-1, with 7 bases fitting TRBD1. This CDR3 spans 15 amino acids. CDR1 and CDR2 from the germline V gene are MDHEN and SYDVKM. Germline trimming cut 5 bases from V and 8 bases from J; bases unmatched to any gene: 12. CDR3 coding DNA: TGTGCCAGCAGTCCCCCGCAGGGGGATGTTGATGAGCAGTTCTTC. It codes for CASSPPQGDVDEQFF.

The chain joins TRBV4-2 to TRBJ2-1; no clear D gene. Germline values: CDR1 LGHNA, CDR2 YNFKEQ. V was trimmed by 3 bases and J by 7 bases, leaving 10 bases between them. The CDR3 extends over 13 amino acids. CDR3 nucleotides: TGTGCCAGCAGCCACCAGAGTGGGAATGAGCAGTTCTTC. This gives the protein CASSHQSGNEQFF.

The rearrangement joins TRBV9 to TRBJ2-2; D is unresolved. With 4 bases removed from V and 4 bases from J, the gap between germline ends came to 2 bases. Germline CDR1 reads SGDLS; CDR2 reads YYNGEE. The CDR3 totals 11 residues. The CDR3 is CASSLTGELFF. Here the CDR3 DNA reads TGTGCCAGCAGCCTCACCGGGGAGCTGTTTTTT.

The CDR3 coding sequence is TGTGCCAGCAGCGTCGAGGGGCGGGGGGAGCAGTTCTTC. As protein: CASSVEGRGEQFF. The chain has TRBV9 and TRBJ2-1, with 7 bases aligning to TRBD2. CDR3 length: 13 amino acids. Germline trimming cut 2 bases from V and 10 bases from J; bases unmatched to any gene: 6. Germline V gene lookup returns CDR1 SGDLS and CDR2 YYNGEE.

CDR3 nucleotides: TGTGCCAGCAGCTTAGCGGGCCTCGTGTATCATGAGCAGTTCTTC. Translation: CASSLAGLVYHEQFF. V and J are TRBV11-1 and TRBJ2-1; D is uncertain. The V gene lost 0 bases and the J gene lost 8 bases, with 14 bases spanning the gap. This CDR3 has 15 amino acids. Germline V CDR1 and CDR2: SGHAT, FQDESV (reference sequence).

This chain uses TRBV4-1 with TRBJ2-5; D gene uncertain. Trimming took 4 bases from V and 4 from J, leaving 10 bases between them. Germline-derived CDR1 and CDR2 are MGHRA and YSYEKL. The CDR3 sequence is 13 residues long. In DNA form, the CDR3 reads TGCGCCAGCAGCCCCCTGGACGGAGAGACCCAGTACTTC. Protein product: CASSPLDGETQYF.

The chain joins TRBV19 to TRBJ1-1; D not resolved. This CDR3 is 13 amino acids long. Deletions cut 1 base from V and 4 bases from J, with 7 bases between. CDR1 and CDR2 (germline): LNHDA, SQIVND (reference sequence). The CDR3 nucleotides are TGTGCCAGTAGTATAGGTTACGCCACTGAAGCTTTCTTT. Amino acids: CASSIGYATEAFF.